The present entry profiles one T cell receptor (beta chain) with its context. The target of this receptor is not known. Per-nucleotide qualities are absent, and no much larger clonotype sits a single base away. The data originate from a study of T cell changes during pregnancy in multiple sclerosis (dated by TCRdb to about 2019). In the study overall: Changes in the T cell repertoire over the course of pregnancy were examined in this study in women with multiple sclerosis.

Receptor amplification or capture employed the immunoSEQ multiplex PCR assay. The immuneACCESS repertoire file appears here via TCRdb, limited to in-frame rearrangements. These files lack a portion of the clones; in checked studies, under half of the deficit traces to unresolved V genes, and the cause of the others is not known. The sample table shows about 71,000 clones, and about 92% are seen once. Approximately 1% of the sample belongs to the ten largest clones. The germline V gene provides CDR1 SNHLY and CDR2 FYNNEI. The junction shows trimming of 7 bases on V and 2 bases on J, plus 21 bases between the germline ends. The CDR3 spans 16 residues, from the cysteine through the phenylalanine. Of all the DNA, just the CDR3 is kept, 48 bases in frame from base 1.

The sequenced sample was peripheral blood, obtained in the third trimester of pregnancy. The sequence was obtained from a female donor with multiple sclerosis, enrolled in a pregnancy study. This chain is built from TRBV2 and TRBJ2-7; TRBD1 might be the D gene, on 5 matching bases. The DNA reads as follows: TGTGCCAGCATTCCCAGGGTTATGGTAAAAACCTACGAGCAGTACTTC. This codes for CASIPRVMVKTYEQYF.